These 20 T cell receptor beta chains originate from one sample sequenced in a study of chemoradiotherapy in HPV16-positive cancers. Assay used: immunoSEQ multiplex PCR; TCRdb lists only in-frame clones, some missing. The repertoire holds approximately 52,000 clones, about nine tenths seen once, with around 3.5% in the top ten. Sequenced material: blood, taken from a patient who underwent chemoradiotherapy. The receptor source for this set is a human donor with HPV-associated anogenital cancer.

This rearrangement joins TRBV11-3 to TRBJ2-5, with D possibly called TRBD1 or TRBD2 (7 bases each). There are 15 residues in the CDR3. V was shortened by 5 bases and J by 5 bases, with 18 bases between the two germline ends. Germline CDR1 SGHNT, CDR2 YENEEA. This chain's CDR3 is CASSPPGGGLETQYF. For the CDR3, the DNA is TGTGCCAGCAGCCCGCCAGGGGGGGGGCTGGAGACCCAGTACTTC.

The chain couples TRBV5-1 to TRBJ1-3; D not resolved. V lost 0 bases and J 0 bases, leaving 7 bases between the germline ends. The CDR3 has 15 amino acids. The germline CDR1 and CDR2 sequences are SGHRS and YFSETQ. This chain's CDR3 is CASSLGVLSGNTIYF. CDR3 coding DNA: TGCGCCAGCAGCTTGGGGGTTCTCTCTGGAAACACCATATATTTT.

A word on this clone: In the same sample, other DNA sequences code for this CDR3. The V gene is TRBV30, the J gene TRBJ2-6; D call uncertain. V lost 0 bases to trimming and J lost 4 bases, with 4 bases between them. Germline CDR1 reads GTSNPN; CDR2 reads SVGIG (reference sequence). This CDR3 has 13 residues. CDR3 amino acids: CAWSVRGANVLTF. The DNA for the CDR3 is TGTGCCTGGAGTGTAAGGGGGGCCAACGTCCTGACTTTC.

This clone has just one count. This chain connects TRBV5-4 to TRBJ1-1; D may be TRBD1 (5 bases). V lost 2 bases and J lost 2, with 7 bases in between. There are 13 residues in the CDR3. Germline CDR1 is SGHNT and CDR2 is YYREEE (reference sequence). In DNA form, the CDR3 reads TGTGCCAGCAGCTTCGACAGAAACACTGAAGCTTTCTTT. This translates into CASSFDRNTEAFF.

The genes are TRBV19 and TRBJ2-3; TRBD2 matches at 8 bases. The V and J ends lost 3 bases and 7 bases, in that order; junction bases with no gene match: 6. The germline V gene has CDR1 LNHDA and CDR2 SQIVND (reference sequence). This CDR3 spans 14 amino acids. The CDR3 reads CASSIPGGVNTQYF. CDR3 DNA sequence: TGTGCCAGTAGTATCCCCGGGGGGGTGAATACGCAGTATTTT. The complete variable domain, with remaining parts taken from reference TRBV19 and TRBJ2-3, reads DGGITQSPKYLFRKEGQNVTLSCEQNLNHDAMYWYRQDPGQGLRLIYYSQIVNDFQKGDIAEGYSVSREKKESFPLTVTSAQKNPTAFYLCASSIPGGVNTQYFGPGTRLTVL.

This clone was picked up one time. V and J are TRBV29-1 and TRBJ2-3; possibly TRBD1 or TRBD2 for D (5 bases each). The CDR3 runs to 13 residues. Trimming removed 4 bases at V and 2 bases at J, with 10 bases between. Germline lookup yields CDR1 SQVTM and CDR2 ANQGSEA. Here the CDR3 DNA reads TGCAGCGTTGCCCGGGACCCCACAGATACGCAGTATTTT. It translates to CSVARDPTDTQYF.

CDR3 residues: CASSLVPGTANQPQHF. The DNA of the CDR3 is TGTGCCAGCAGCTTAGTCCCGGGGACAGCGAATCAGCCCCAGCATTTT. This chain joins TRBV7-6 and TRBJ1-5, with 7 nucleotides matching TRBD1. V lost 1 base and J lost 4; bases outside the gene matches: 7. Germline V lookup: CDR1 SGHVS, CDR2 FNYEAQ. This CDR3 contains 16 residues.

This chain connects TRBV29-1 to TRBJ2-7, with a weak D call TRBD1 (5 bases). The CDR3 loop spans 12 amino acids. V was pared by 7 bases and J by 3 bases, with 13 bases between. Germline assignment: CDR1 SQVTM and CDR2 ANQGSEA. The CDR3 region is CSGQGQSYEQYF. The CDR3 DNA sequence: TGCAGCGGACAAGGACAAAGCTACGAGCAGTACTTC.

V is TRBV7-2 and J is TRBJ1-5; 8 nucleotides align to TRBD1. Losses at the gene ends were 2 bases for V and 7 bases for J; bases not matched to a gene: 7. In germline, CDR1 is SGHTA, CDR2 FQGNSA. The CDR3 contains 15 residues. The CDR3 nucleotides read TGTGCCAGCAGCTTATCCAGGGGGCAGGGGCAGCCCCAGCATTTT. Its protein is CASSLSRGQGQPQHF.

Notes on this clone: Germline and junction disagree at one end, which may indicate a read error. The chain carries TRBV5-1 and TRBJ1-6; D perhaps matches TRBD1 (5 bases). The CDR3 is 13 residues long. Germline V gene data show CDR1 as SGHRS and CDR2 as YFSETQ. DNA for the CDR3: TGCGCCAGCAGCCCTGACCCAGGGCCCCGGGTAGCCTTT. Protein: CASSPDPGPRVAF.

This clone appeared a single time. CDR3 protein: CASSLANLGFLNYGYTF. CDR3 DNA sequence: TGTGCCAGCAGCTTGGCCAACTTGGGCTTCCTTAACTATGGCTACACCTTC. The rearrangement joins TRBV5-4 to TRBJ1-2; D is unclear. The CDR3 loop spans 17 amino acids. Germline V gene sequence: CDR1 SGHNT, CDR2 YYREEE (reference sequence). V gave up 0 bases and J gave up 1 base, with 16 bases separating them.

The chain employs TRBV6-6 and TRBJ1-2; TRBD1 matches at 7 bases. CDR1 and CDR2 from the germline V gene are MNHNY and SVGAGI (reference sequence). The CDR3 spans 13 residues. V was clipped by 5 bases and J by 4 bases; unmatched bases: 4. CDR3 in DNA: TGTGCCAGCAGTGATTCAGGGGGCTATGGCTACACCTTC. Translated, it gives CASSDSGGYGYTF.

The V gene is TRBV12-5, the J gene TRBJ2-7; the D is unclear. CDR1 LGHNT and CDR2 FRNRAP come from the germline V gene. This CDR3 has 13 residues. V lost 3 bases and J lost 7, with 13 bases in between. CDR3 sequence reads: CASGFGRLGEQYF. CDR3 DNA sequence: TGTGCTAGTGGTTTCGGACGCCTGGGGGAGCAGTACTTC.

The sample holds a few counts of this clone. This chain links TRBV9 with TRBJ1-2; no clear D gene. In germline, CDR1 is SGDLS, CDR2 YYNGEE. The CDR3 extends over 15 amino acids. V lost 3 bases, J lost 0 bases, and 12 bases lay in between. CDR3 bases: TGTGCCAGCAGCGGTGTCACTATAGCTAACTATGGCTACACCTTC. Protein product: CASSGVTIANYGYTF.

The J gene is TRBJ1-5, the V gene TRBV6-6, with D possibly matching TRBD1 (5 bases). Germline-derived CDR1 and CDR2 are MNHNY and SVGAGI (reference sequence). Trimming took off 4 bases at V and 0 bases at J, with 13 bases between the two ends. CDR3 length: 16 residues. The CDR3 region has the DNA TGTGCCAGCAGTTCCAAGAGACAGAATAGCAATCAGCCCCAGCATTTT. Protein product: CASSSKRQNSNQPQHF.

This clone was counted a few times. V is TRBV6-5 and J is TRBJ2-7; 10 bases agree with TRBD1. CDR1 is MNHEY, CDR2 SVGAGI, per germline. The CDR3 consists of 15 residues. With V trimmed by 8 bases and J by 6 bases, 13 bases remained unmatched. The CDR3 DNA reads TGTGCCAGCGGGCCCCACCGGGACAGGGGAAGCGAGCAGTACTTC. Protein: CASGPHRDRGSEQYF.

V gene TRBV5-6 combines with J gene TRBJ1-4; the D is unclear. CDR1 and CDR2 (germline): SGHDT, YYEEEE. The CDR3 consists of 16 residues. Trimming left V 1 base short and J 2 bases short, with 12 bases between. In DNA, the CDR3 is TGTGCCAGCAGCTTGCCGGGGATAGGGACTAATGAAAAACTGTTTTTT. Residues: CASSLPGIGTNEKLFF.

This chain joins TRBV30 and TRBJ2-7, with D unresolved. The CDR3 has 12 residues. CDR1 GTSNPN and CDR2 SVGIG come from the germline V gene (reference sequence). V was cut by 4 bases and J by 0 bases, with 7 bases left in between. CDR3 coding DNA: TGTGCCTGGAAATCGGCCTCCTACGAGCAGTACTTC. As protein: CAWKSASYEQYF.

This clone appeared a single time. The chain couples TRBV7-2 to TRBJ2-3, with 14 bases lining up with TRBD2. The trim removed 4 bases at V and 1 base at J, leaving 10 bases unmatched. This CDR3 spans 19 amino acids. Germline V gene data show CDR1 as SGHTA and CDR2 as FQGNSA. Written as DNA, the CDR3 is TGTGCCAGCAGCTCCAATCCGGGACTAGCGGGAGAGGGCACAGATACGCAGTATTTT. Its translation: CASSSNPGLAGEGTDTQYF.

This clone was detected only once. V usage is TRBV19 and J usage is TRBJ1-5; D not resolved. The CDR3 sequence is 15 residues long. Germline V gene data show CDR1 as LNHDA and CDR2 as SQIVND (reference sequence). The V end lost 7 bases, the J end lost 1 base, and 14 bases lay between the germline ends. The CDR3 here is CASNQREGSNQPQHF. The DNA for the CDR3 is TGTGCCAGTAACCAAAGGGAGGGAAGCAATCAGCCCCAGCATTTT.